The entry below gives a single TCR beta chain sequence along with its context. Its specificity is not known. A second PCR, run for about 6 to 11 cycles, used a sample-barcoded 5' primer plus a J-beta primer mix. TCRdb re-analysed the 5' RACE reads in MiXCR, keeping a single row per CDR3 protein. The sample comprises 950,000 to 1,200,000 distinct CDR3 sequences, 30% to 40% of which are singletons, and 13% rests with the top ten. This specimen comes from a study of blood T cells in healthy people across ages. The study, taken as a whole, reports: Correlation between TCR beta diversity and naive T cell percentage was strong. Changes seen in expanded clonotypes were possibly confounded by donor CMV status left unknown.

Donation came from healthy Caucasian individuals in Russia who were aged about 6 to 95. CDR3 size: 14 residues. In germline, CDR1 is MNHNY, CDR2 SVGAGI (reference sequence). With V trimmed by 5 bases and J by 4 bases, 5 bases remained unmatched. This chain uses TRBV6-6 with TRBJ1-1; 9 bases agree with TRBD1. The clonotype was recovered from a man aged 18 to 30 in good health. The sample taken for sequencing was blood. The CDR3 sequence: CASSRTGASTEAFF. CDR3 nucleotide sequence: TGTGCCAGCAGTCGGACAGGGGCGTCCACTGAAGCTTTCTTT.